A single sample gave rise to the 29 T cell receptor beta chains below, sequenced in a study of blood T cell repertoires in COVID-19. This table comes from immunoSEQ multiplex PCR, and its TCRdb copy is limited to in-frame clones, with some not included. The top ten clones hold 3.9% of a sample with 130,000 or so clones, more than 75% of them seen once. Sample: peripheral blood. The receptors derive from a man in his 60s with acute or convalescent COVID-19.

The V call is TRBV12-3 or TRBV12-4, the J call TRBJ1-5; D is perhaps TRBD1 (6 bases). This CDR3 region has 13 residues. Trimming pared 8 bases from V and 3 bases from J, leaving 11 bases between. The CDR3 loop reads CASGQSSNQPQHF. CDR3 bases: TGTGCCAGCGGACAGTCTTCCAATCAGCCCCAGCATTTT.

The CDR3 DNA reads as TGCGCCAGCAGCCAAGATTCGAGCGGGAGCTACGAGCAGTACTTC. Translation gives CASSQDSSGSYEQYF. The chain joins TRBV4-3 to TRBJ2-7; TRBD2 agrees at 8 bases. With 0 bases clipped from V and 3 bases from J, the junction kept 4 bases outside the gene matches. Germline V CDR1 and CDR2: LGHNA, YSLEER. The CDR3 contains 15 residues.

The CDR3 is CASSFKPGALSYNEQFF. CDR3 in DNA: TGTGCCAGCAGCTTCAAGCCAGGGGCCCTATCATACAATGAGCAGTTCTTC. The chain is built from TRBV5-4 and TRBJ2-1; possibly TRBD1 for D (6 bases). V lost 2 bases and J 4 bases, leaving 19 bases between the germline ends. The CDR3 extends over 17 amino acids. Germline V gene sequence: CDR1 SGHNT, CDR2 YYREEE (reference sequence).

The chain is built from TRBV6-5 and TRBJ1-5, with D possibly matching TRBD1 (5 bases). V was cut by 6 bases and J by 0 bases, with 12 bases left in between. The CDR3 totals 15 residues. Germline CDR1 reads MNHEY; CDR2 reads SVGAGI. Written as DNA, the CDR3 is TGTGCCAGCAGACTGGGGGGGGATAGCAATCAGCCCCAGCATTTT. This gives the protein CASRLGGDSNQPQHF.

This sequence joins TRBV7-2 and TRBJ2-5; tentative D call: TRBD1 (6 bases). The V end lost 5 bases, the J end lost 5 bases, and 15 bases lay between the germline ends. This CDR3 region has 14 residues. Germline V CDR1 and CDR2: SGHTA, FQGNSA. CDR3 DNA: TGTGCCAGCAGCACACAGGGCCTGGGGGAGACCCAGTACTTC. Translation gives CASSTQGLGETQYF.

The chain carries TRBV25-1 and TRBJ1-1; D is undetermined. The CDR3 has 13 residues. V lost 0 bases and J lost 5, with 7 bases in between. From germline, CDR1 is MGHDK and CDR2 SYGVNS. As DNA, the CDR3 is TGTGCCAGCAGTGAATATCCGAGGACTGAAGCTTTCTTT. Amino acid sequence: CASSEYPRTEAFF.

This sequence joins TRBV6-5 and TRBJ2-3; the D gene is possibly TRBD2 (6 bases). The germline V gene encodes CDR1 MNHEY and CDR2 SVGAGI. Trimming cost V 4 bases and J 1 base, with 15 bases left between them. The CDR3 is 16 residues long. The CDR3 loop is CASSSPGGGGTDTQYF. As DNA, the CDR3 is TGTGCCAGCAGTTCCCCTGGCGGAGGGGGCACAGATACGCAGTATTTT.

This clone was counted between two and nine times. The V gene is TRBV12-3 or TRBV12-4, the J gene TRBJ2-7; TRBD1 is a possible D gene (6 bases). The ends were cut back, 3 bases at V and 7 bases at J, with 10 bases in the middle. This CDR3 is built from 12 residues. CDR3 residues: CASSFRQGEQYF. CDR3 sequence (DNA): TGTGCCAGCAGTTTCCGTCAGGGGGAGCAGTACTTC.

This clone is a singleton in its sample. The CDR3 sequence is CASSITSGPSYEQYF. In DNA form, the CDR3 reads TGTGCCAGCAGCATTACTAGCGGTCCCTCCTACGAGCAGTACTTC. V is TRBV28 and J is TRBJ2-7; 8 nucleotides match TRBD2. CDR3 length: 15 residues. Germline-derived CDR1 and CDR2 are MDHEN and SYDVKM. Trimming removed 6 bases from V and 0 bases from J; junction bases left unmatched: 7.

This clone was seen a single time. The chain employs TRBV3-1 (or the pseudogene TRBV3-2) and TRBJ2-1; 9 bases match TRBD2. The V segment lost 2 bases and the J segment 7 bases; nucleotides outside the gene matches: 3. This CDR3 has 14 amino acids. Germline V gene lookup returns CDR1 LGHDT and CDR2 YNNKEL (reference sequence). CDR3 amino acids: CASSQLGLANEQFF. The CDR3 DNA sequence: TGTGCCAGCAGCCAACTTGGACTAGCGAATGAGCAGTTCTTC.

This clone was seen a handful of times. The chain combines TRBV23-1 with TRBJ1-5; D unresolved. TRBV23-1 carries the ORF label, with uncertain function. Trimming took off 0 bases at V and 2 bases at J, with 11 bases between the two ends. The CDR3 length is 16 residues. CDR3 nucleotide sequence: TGCGCCAGCAGTCAATCGAGCAGGTCGGGCAATCAGCCCCAGCATTTT. It specifies CASSQSSRSGNQPQHF.

This clone was recorded a few times. The rearrangement joins TRBV7-9 to TRBJ2-1; D perhaps matches TRBD1 (6 bases). The CDR3 totals 14 residues. V was shortened by 1 base and J by 3 bases, with 7 bases between the two germline ends. CDR1 is SEHNR, CDR2 FQNEAQ, per germline (reference sequence). The CDR3 DNA is TGTGCCAGCAGCTTAGAGGACAGCTACAATGAGCAGTTCTTC. Residues: CASSLEDSYNEQFF.

The chain carries TRBV2 and TRBJ1-4; 9 bases map to TRBD1. This CDR3 has 13 amino acids. In germline, CDR1 is SNHLY, CDR2 FYNNEI. Trimming removed 7 bases from V and 6 bases from J; junction bases left unmatched: 3. This CDR3 reads CASIRDRDEKLFF. Written as DNA, the CDR3 is TGTGCCAGCATCCGGGACAGGGATGAAAAACTGTTTTTT. The variable domain in full, with the rest retrieved from reference TRBV2 and TRBJ1-4, is EPEVTQTPSHQVTQMGQEVILRCVPISNHLYFYWYRQILGQKVEFLVSFYNNEISEKSEIFDDQFSVERPDGSNFTLKIRSTKLEDSAMYFCASIRDRDEKLFFGSGTQLSVL.

The rearrangement uses TRBV3-1 (or the pseudogene TRBV3-2) and TRBJ2-7; a possible D gene is TRBD1 (6 bases). CDR1 is LGHDT and CDR2 is YNNKEL in the germline V gene (reference sequence). The CDR3 runs 15 residues. Trimming shortened V by 5 bases and J by 3 bases, and 17 bases separated the two germline ends. The DNA for the CDR3 is TGTGCCAGCAGCGGAGCAGCACAGGGCGGCTACGAGCAGTACTTC. It specifies CASSGAAQGGYEQYF.

This clone has just a few counts. This sequence joins TRBV28 and TRBJ1-1, with 7 bases lining up with TRBD1. This CDR3 has 15 amino acids. Unmatched junction bases numbered 5, after V lost 4 bases and J lost 0 bases. The germline gives CDR1 MDHEN, CDR2 SYDVKM. This CDR3 is CASSWPQGVNTEAFF. In DNA, the CDR3 is TGTGCCAGCAGTTGGCCCCAGGGGGTGAACACTGAAGCTTTCTTT.

The CDR3 DNA reads as TGTGCCAGCAGACCTGAAGAAGGGACAGGGAAAGGTGAGCAGTTCTTC. It is translated as CASRPEEGTGKGEQFF. The V gene is TRBV27, the J gene TRBJ2-1; 9 nucleotides align to TRBD1. Germline lookup yields CDR1 MNHEY and CDR2 SMNVEV (reference sequence). The CDR3 runs 16 residues. V dropped 6 bases and J dropped 9; count of bases not matched to a gene: 15.

This chain connects TRBV27 to TRBJ2-1; weak D call: TRBD2 (5 bases). CDR3 size: 14 residues. Germline lookup yields CDR1 MNHEY and CDR2 SMNVEV (reference sequence). The germline V and J ends were trimmed by 8 bases and 5 bases, with 16 bases remaining between them. CDR3 DNA sequence: TGTGCCAGCGGCACCCGGGGTTACCACAATGAGCAGTTCTTC. Protein product: CASGTRGYHNEQFF.

V gene TRBV27 combines with J gene TRBJ2-1; D unclear. Trimming left V 0 bases short and J 8 bases short, with 17 bases between. CDR1 and CDR2 (germline): MNHEY, SMNVEV (reference sequence). The CDR3 is made up of 16 amino acids. CDR3 sequence: CASSLSSPEALYEQFF. The CDR3 DNA sequence: TGTGCCAGCAGTTTATCGTCACCAGAGGCCTTGTATGAGCAGTTCTTC.

The chain links TRBV18 to TRBJ2-2, with D maybe TRBD2 (6 bases). The CDR3 is made up of 15 amino acids. The V end lost 0 bases, the J end lost 3 bases, and 8 bases lay between the germline ends. The germline V gene encodes CDR1 KGHSH and CDR2 LQKENI. CDR3 sequence (DNA): TGTGCCAGCTCACCACCTGGGACTCACACCGGGGAGCTGTTTTTT. Protein: CASSPPGTHTGELFF.

This sequence joins TRBV5-6 and TRBJ2-5; a possible D gene is TRBD1 (5 bases). Germline V gene sequence: CDR1 SGHDT, CDR2 YYEEEE. Trimming stripped 1 base from V and 5 bases from J, with 12 bases between. CDR3 length: 14 residues. As DNA, the CDR3 is TGTGCCAGCAGCTTGTTCGTAGGGGCCGAGACCCAGTACTTC. This translates into CASSLFVGAETQYF. The full variable domain, its missing parts supplied by reference TRBV5-6 and TRBJ2-5, is DAGVTQSPTHLIKTRGQQVTLRCSPKSGHDTVSWYQQALGQGPQFIFQYYEEEERQRGNFPDRFSGHQFPNYSSELNVNALLLGDSALYLCASSLFVGAETQYFGPGTRLLVL.

This clone was picked up a small number of times. The chain combines TRBV5-8 with TRBJ1-4; weak D call: TRBD1 (5 bases). The CDR3 extends over 15 amino acids. V was shortened by 5 bases and J by 8 bases, with 19 bases between the two germline ends. Per germline, CDR1 SGHTS and CDR2 YDEGEE. For the CDR3, the DNA is TGTGCCAGCAGTCCCCCAGGGAGGAAAGGAGAAAAACTGTTTTTT. Translated: CASSPPGRKGEKLFF. Looking up the rest from reference TRBV5-8 and TRBJ1-4 gives the full variable domain: EAGVTQSPTHLIKTRGQQATLRCSPISGHTSVYWYQQALGLGLQFLLWYDEGEERNRGNFPPRFSGRQFPNYSSELNVNALELEDSALYLCASSPPGRKGEKLFFGSGTQLSVL.

J is TRBJ1-1 and V is TRBV7-6; possible D gene TRBD1, 5 bases. Trimming removed 5 bases from V and 7 bases from J, with 20 bases in between. The germline V gene has CDR1 SGHVS and CDR2 FNYEAQ. The length of the CDR3 is 15 residues. CDR3 in amino acids: CASSATRGGMSEAFF. The CDR3 DNA reads TGTGCCAGCAGCGCCACACGCGGGGGGATGAGTGAAGCTTTCTTT.

The chain carries TRBV6-5 and TRBJ1-5; no definite D call. The CDR3 contains 15 residues. V was trimmed by 7 bases and J by 0 bases, leaving 13 bases between them. Per the germline V gene, CDR1 is MNHEY and CDR2 is SVGAGI. The CDR3 DNA is TGTGCCAGCACCCCAGACTTATATAGCAATCAGCCCCAGCATTTT. Amino acids: CASTPDLYSNQPQHF.

The chain carries TRBV6-2 or TRBV6-3 and TRBJ1-1; 7 bases fit TRBD1. Trimming cost V 5 bases and J 2 bases; bases outside gene matches: 5. The CDR3 is made up of 14 amino acids. Per the germline V gene, CDR1 is MNHEY and CDR2 is SVGEGT. CDR3 coding DNA: TGTGCCAGCAGTGCCCAGGGGGTTAACACTGAAGCTTTCTTT. It encodes CASSAQGVNTEAFF.

The chain links TRBV21-1 to TRBJ2-5; the tabulated D call, TRBD2, remains unverified against the DNA. TRBV21-1 has pseudogene status. The CDR3 contains 16 residues. The CDR3 reads CASSDKDPGLPETQYF. CDR3 nucleotide sequence: TGTGCCAGCAGCGACAAGGATCCGGGACTGCCCGAGACCCAGTACTTC.

The chain couples TRBV13 to TRBJ1-1; D unresolved. V was cut by 2 bases and J by 1 base, with 11 bases left in between. Germline assignment: CDR1 PRHDT and CDR2 FYEKMQ (reference sequence). This CDR3 region has 15 residues. The CDR3 DNA reads TGTGCCAGCAGCTTACCGACTCTCTCGAACACTGAAGCTTTCTTT. As protein: CASSLPTLSNTEAFF.

V and J are TRBV2 and TRBJ1-1, with D possibly being TRBD1 (6 bases). Germline V gene data show CDR1 as SNHLY and CDR2 as FYNNEI. The CDR3 has 15 residues. Trimming took 0 bases from V and 6 from J, leaving 14 bases between them. Written as DNA, the CDR3 is TGTGCCAGCAGTGAAGCGCGGACAGTTACGCCTGAAGCTTTCTTT. Residues: CASSEARTVTPEAFF.

V and J are TRBV27 and TRBJ2-2; 10 bases line up with TRBD2. The CDR3 sequence is 16 residues long. Per germline, CDR1 MNHEY and CDR2 SMNVEV (reference sequence). V lost 2 bases to trimming and J lost 3 bases; unmatched junction nucleotides: 3. In DNA, the CDR3 is TGTGCCAGCAGTTTAAGCGGGAGGGCCTACACCGGGGAGCTGTTTTTT. Its translation is CASSLSGRAYTGELFF.

The table lists this clone with a count of one. J is TRBJ2-2 and V is TRBV7-2; no clear D. The CDR3 sequence is 13 residues long. The V and J ends lost 4 bases and 0 bases respectively, with 3 bases between them. In germline, CDR1 is SGHTA, CDR2 FQGNSA. CDR3 in amino acids: CASSSANTGELFF. CDR3 in DNA: TGTGCCAGCAGCTCGGCGAACACCGGGGAGCTGTTTTTT. Supplemented by reference TRBV7-2 and TRBJ2-2, the full variable domain reads GAGVSQSPSNKVTEKGKDVELRCDPISGHTALYWYRQSLGQGLEFLIYFQGNSAPDKSGLPSDRFSAERTGGSVSTLTIQRTQQEDSAVYLCASSSANTGELFFGEGSRLTVL.